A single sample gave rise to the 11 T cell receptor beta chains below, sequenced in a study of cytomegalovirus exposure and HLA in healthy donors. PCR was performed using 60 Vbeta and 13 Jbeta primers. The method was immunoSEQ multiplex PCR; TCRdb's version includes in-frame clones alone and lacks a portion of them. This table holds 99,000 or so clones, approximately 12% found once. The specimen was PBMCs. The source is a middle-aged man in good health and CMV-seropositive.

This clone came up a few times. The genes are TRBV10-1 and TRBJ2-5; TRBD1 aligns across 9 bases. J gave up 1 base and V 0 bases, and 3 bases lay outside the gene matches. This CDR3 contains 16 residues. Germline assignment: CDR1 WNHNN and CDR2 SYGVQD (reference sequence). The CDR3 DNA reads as TGCGCCAGCAGTGAGTCGACGACAGGGGGCCAAGAGACCCAGTACTTC. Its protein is CASSESTTGGQETQYF.

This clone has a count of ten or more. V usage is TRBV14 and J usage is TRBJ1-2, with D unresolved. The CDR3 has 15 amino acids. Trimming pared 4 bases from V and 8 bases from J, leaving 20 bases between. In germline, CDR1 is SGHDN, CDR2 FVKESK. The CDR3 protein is CASSPQTRSGRGYTF. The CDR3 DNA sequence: TGTGCCAGCAGCCCCCAGACGCGGTCGGGGAGGGGCTACACCTTC.

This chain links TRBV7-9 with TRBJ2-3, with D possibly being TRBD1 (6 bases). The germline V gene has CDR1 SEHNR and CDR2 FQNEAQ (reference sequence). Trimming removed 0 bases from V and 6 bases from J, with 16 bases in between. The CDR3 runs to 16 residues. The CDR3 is CASSLAPGTPDDTQYF. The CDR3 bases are TGTGCCAGCAGCTTAGCTCCCGGGACACCGGATGATACGCAGTATTTT.

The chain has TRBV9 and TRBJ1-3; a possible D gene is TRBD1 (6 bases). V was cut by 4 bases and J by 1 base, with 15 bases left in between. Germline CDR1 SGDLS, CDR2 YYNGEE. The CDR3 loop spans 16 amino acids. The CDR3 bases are TGTGCCAGCAGCACGGACAGCCGCCTATCTGGAAACACCATATATTTT. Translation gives CASSTDSRLSGNTIYF.

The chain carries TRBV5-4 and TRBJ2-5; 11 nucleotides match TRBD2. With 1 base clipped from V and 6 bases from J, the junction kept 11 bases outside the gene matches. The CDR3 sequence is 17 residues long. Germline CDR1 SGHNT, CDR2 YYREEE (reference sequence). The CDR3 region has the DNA TGTGCCAGCAGCTTGTCTTTAGCGGGAGGGCCGGTAAAGACCCAGTACTTC. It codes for CASSLSLAGGPVKTQYF.

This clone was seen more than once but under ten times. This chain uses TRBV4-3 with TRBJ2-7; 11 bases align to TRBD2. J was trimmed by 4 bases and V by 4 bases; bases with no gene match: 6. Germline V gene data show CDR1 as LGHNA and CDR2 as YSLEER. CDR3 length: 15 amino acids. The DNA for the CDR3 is TGCGCCAGCAGCCTCACGACTAGCGGGGCGTACGAGCAGTACTTC. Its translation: CASSLTTSGAYEQYF.

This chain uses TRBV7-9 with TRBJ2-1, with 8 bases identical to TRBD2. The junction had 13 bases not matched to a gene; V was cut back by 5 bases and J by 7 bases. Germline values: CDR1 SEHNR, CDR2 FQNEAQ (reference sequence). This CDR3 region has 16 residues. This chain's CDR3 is CASSDTGTRVSNEQFF. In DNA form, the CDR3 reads TGTGCCAGCAGCGATACCGGGACTAGGGTTAGTAATGAGCAGTTCTTC. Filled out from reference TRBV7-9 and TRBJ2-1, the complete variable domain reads DTGVSQNPRHKITKRGQNVTFRCDPISEHNRLYWYRQTLGQGPEFLTYFQNEAQLEKSRLLSDRFSAERPKGSFSTLEIQRTEQGDSAMYLCASSDTGTRVSNEQFFGPGTRLTVL.

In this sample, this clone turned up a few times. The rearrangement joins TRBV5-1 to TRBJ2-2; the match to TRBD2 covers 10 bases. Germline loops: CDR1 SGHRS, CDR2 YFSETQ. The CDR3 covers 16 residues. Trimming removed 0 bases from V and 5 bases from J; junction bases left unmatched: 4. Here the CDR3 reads CASSLVASGSTGELFF. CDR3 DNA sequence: TGCGCCAGCAGCTTGGTCGCTAGCGGGAGTACCGGGGAGCTGTTTTTT.

The CDR3 DNA follows: TGTGCCAGTAGTATTCAAATATTGACAGGGGGCAAGAACACTGAAGCTTTCTTT. This gives the protein CASSIQILTGGKNTEAFF. The V and J genes are TRBV19 and TRBJ1-1, with 10 bases that match TRBD1. Germline assignment: CDR1 LNHDA and CDR2 SQIVND (reference sequence). CDR3 size: 18 residues. The ends lost 3 bases at V and 1 base at J; junction bases unmatched: 11.

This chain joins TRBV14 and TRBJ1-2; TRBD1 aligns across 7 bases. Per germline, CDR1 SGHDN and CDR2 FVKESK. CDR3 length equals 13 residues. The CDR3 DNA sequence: TGTGACAGAAGCCCTGGGACAGTCTATGGCTACACCTTC. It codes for CDRSPGTVYGYTF.

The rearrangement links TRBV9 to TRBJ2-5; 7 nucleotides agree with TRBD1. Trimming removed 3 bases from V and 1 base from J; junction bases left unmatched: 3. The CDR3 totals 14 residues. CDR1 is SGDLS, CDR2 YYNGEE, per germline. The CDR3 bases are TGTGCCAGCAGCGCGAGACAGGGCCAAGAGACCCAGTACTTC. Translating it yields CASSARQGQETQYF.